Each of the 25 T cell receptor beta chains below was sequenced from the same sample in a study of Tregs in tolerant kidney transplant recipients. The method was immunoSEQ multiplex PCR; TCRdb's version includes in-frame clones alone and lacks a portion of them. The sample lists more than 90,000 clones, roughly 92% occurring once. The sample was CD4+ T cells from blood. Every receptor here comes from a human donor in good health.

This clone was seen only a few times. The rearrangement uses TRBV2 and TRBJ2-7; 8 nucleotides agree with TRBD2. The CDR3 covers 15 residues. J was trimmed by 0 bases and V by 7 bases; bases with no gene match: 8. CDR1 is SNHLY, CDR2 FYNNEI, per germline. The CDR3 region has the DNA TGTGCCAGCACTCTTAGCGGGACCCTCTCCTACGAGCAGTACTTC. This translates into CASTLSGTLSYEQYF.

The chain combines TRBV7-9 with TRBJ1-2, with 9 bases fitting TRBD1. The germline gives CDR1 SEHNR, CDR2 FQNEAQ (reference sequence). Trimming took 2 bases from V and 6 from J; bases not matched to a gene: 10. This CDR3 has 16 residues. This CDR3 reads CASSLRTGGTTDGYTF. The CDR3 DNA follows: TGTGCCAGCAGCTTACGAACAGGGGGCACCACCGATGGCTACACCTTC.

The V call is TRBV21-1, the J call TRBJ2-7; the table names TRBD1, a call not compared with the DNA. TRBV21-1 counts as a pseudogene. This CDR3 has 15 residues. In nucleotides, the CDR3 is TGTGCCAGCAGCAAACGAGGGGACAGGGCCTACGAGCAGTACTTC. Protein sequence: CASSKRGDRAYEQYF.

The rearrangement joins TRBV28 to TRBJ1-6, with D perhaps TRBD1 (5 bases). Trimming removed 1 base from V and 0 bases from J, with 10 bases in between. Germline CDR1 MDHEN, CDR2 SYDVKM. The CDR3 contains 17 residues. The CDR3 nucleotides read TGTGCCAGCAGTTTATTCCGGGGGAGCTCCTATAATTCACCCCTCCACTTT. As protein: CASSLFRGSSYNSPLHF.

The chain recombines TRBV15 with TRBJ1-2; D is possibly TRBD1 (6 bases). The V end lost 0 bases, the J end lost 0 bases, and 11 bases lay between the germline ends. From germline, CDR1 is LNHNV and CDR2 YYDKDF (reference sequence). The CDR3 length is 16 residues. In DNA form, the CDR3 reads TGTGCCACCAGCAGAGATCGCAGGGGACCTAACTATGGCTACACCTTC. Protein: CATSRDRRGPNYGYTF.

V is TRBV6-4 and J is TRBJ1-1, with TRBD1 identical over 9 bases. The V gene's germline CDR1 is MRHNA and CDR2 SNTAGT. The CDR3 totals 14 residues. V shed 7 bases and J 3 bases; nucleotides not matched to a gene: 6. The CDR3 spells CASKKTGGDTEAFF. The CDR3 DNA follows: TGTGCCAGCAAGAAGACAGGGGGTGACACTGAAGCTTTCTTT.

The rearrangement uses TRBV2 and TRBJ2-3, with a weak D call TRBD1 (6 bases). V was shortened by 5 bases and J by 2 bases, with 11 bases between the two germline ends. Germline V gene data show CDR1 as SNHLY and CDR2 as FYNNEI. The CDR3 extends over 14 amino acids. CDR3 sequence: CASSYTGSTDTQYF. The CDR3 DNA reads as TGTGCCAGCAGTTATACAGGGTCCACAGATACGCAGTATTTT.

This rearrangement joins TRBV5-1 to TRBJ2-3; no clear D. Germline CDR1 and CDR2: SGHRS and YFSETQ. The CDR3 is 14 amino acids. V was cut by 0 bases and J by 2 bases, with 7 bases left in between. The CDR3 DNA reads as TGCGCCAGCAGCTTGGCTCCTTCCACAGATACGCAGTATTTT. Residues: CASSLAPSTDTQYF.

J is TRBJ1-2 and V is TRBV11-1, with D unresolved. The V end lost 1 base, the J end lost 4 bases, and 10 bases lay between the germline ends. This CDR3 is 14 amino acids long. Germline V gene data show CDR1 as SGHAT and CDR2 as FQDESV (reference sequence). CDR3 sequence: CASSLEADGYGYTF. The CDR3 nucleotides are TGTGCCAGCAGCTTAGAGGCTGATGGCTATGGCTACACCTTC. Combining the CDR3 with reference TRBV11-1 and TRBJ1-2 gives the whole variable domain EAEVAQSPRYKITEKSQAVAFWCDPISGHATLYWYRQILGQGPELLVQFQDESVVDDSQLPKDRFSAERLKGVDSTLKIQPAELGDSAMYLCASSLEADGYGYTFGSGTRLTVV.

DNA for the CDR3: TGTGCCAGCAGCGTGGCTGAGACAGGGCCCTACGAGCAGTACTTC. Translation gives CASSVAETGPYEQYF. The V gene is TRBV9, the J gene TRBJ2-7, with TRBD1 matching over 7 bases. Trimming at V came to 2 bases and at J to 2 bases, leaving 7 bases not matched to a gene. Germline loops: CDR1 SGDLS, CDR2 YYNGEE. CDR3 size: 15 residues. The full variable domain, its missing parts supplied by reference TRBV9 and TRBJ2-7, is DSGVTQTPKHLITATGQRVTLRCSPRSGDLSVYWYQQSLDQGLQFLIQYYNGEERAKGNILERFSAQQFPDLHSELNLSSLELGDSALYFCASSVAETGPYEQYFGPGTRLTVT.

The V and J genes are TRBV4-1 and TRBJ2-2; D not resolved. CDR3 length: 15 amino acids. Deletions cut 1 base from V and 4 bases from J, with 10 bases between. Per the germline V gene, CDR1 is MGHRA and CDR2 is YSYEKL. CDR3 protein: CASSQVFGGTGELFF. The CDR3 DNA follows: TGCGCCAGCAGCCAAGTATTTGGCGGCACCGGGGAGCTGTTTTTT.

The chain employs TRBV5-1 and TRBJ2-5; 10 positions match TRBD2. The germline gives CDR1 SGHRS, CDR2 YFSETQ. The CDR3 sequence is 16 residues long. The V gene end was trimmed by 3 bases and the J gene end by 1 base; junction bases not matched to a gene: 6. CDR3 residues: CASSYFSGGLQETQYF. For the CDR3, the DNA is TGCGCCAGCAGCTACTTTAGCGGGGGGCTCCAAGAGACCCAGTACTTC.

The CDR3 here is CASSPGRDYGYTF. As DNA, the CDR3 is TGTGCCAGCAGTCCCGGCCGGGACTATGGCTACACCTTC. The chain has TRBV6-1 and TRBJ1-2; D is unresolved. The germline V and J ends were trimmed by 5 bases and 3 bases, with 10 bases remaining between them. Germline V gives CDR1 MNHNS, CDR2 SASEGT. The CDR3 consists of 13 residues.

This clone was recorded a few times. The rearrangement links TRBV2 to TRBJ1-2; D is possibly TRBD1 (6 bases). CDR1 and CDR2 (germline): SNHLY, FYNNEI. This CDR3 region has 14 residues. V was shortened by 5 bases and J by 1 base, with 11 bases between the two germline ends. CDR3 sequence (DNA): TGTGCCAGCAGTTTGACAGGAAATAACTATGGCTACACCTTC. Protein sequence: CASSLTGNNYGYTF.

The CDR3 spells CASIFATGLPNEQFF. CDR3 in DNA: TGTGCCAGCATCTTTGCCACGGGCCTACCCAATGAGCAGTTCTTC. This chain joins TRBV7-9 and TRBJ2-1; no definite D call. V was trimmed by 7 bases and J by 6 bases, leaving 19 bases between them. The CDR3 spans 15 residues. CDR1 is SEHNR, CDR2 FQNEAQ, per germline (reference sequence).

The CDR3 here is CAVKKAGGRNEQFF. The CDR3 DNA is TGTGCCGTGAAGAAGGCGGGAGGGCGGAATGAGCAGTTCTTC. The V call is TRBV2, the J call TRBJ2-1; 9 bases line up with TRBD2. This CDR3 is built from 14 residues. CDR1 is SNHLY and CDR2 is FYNNEI in the germline V gene. With V trimmed by 11 bases and J by 7 bases, 12 bases remained unmatched.

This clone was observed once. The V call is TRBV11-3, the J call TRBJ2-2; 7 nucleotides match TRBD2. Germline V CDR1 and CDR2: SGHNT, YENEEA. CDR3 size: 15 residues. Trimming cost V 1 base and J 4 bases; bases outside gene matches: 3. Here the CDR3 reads CASSLASGVTGELFF. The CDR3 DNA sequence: TGTGCCAGCAGCTTAGCCAGCGGGGTCACCGGGGAGCTGTTTTTT.

DNA for the CDR3: TGTGCCAGCAGTGTCCTCGACTACAGGGCAAACACCATATATTTT. It translates to CASSVLDYRANTIYF. The V gene is TRBV6-1, the J gene TRBJ1-3; the D gene is possibly TRBD1 (6 bases). V lost 4 bases and J lost 6, with 16 bases in between. This CDR3 region has 15 residues. The germline CDR1 and CDR2 sequences are MNHNS and SASEGT.

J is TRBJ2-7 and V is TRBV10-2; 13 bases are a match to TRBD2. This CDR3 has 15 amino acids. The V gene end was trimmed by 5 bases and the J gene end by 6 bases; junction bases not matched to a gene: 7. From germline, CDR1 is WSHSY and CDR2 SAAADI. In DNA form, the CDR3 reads TGCGCCAGCAGTCAAACTAGCGGGAGGGGAGGCGAGCAGTACTTC. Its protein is CASSQTSGRGGEQYF.

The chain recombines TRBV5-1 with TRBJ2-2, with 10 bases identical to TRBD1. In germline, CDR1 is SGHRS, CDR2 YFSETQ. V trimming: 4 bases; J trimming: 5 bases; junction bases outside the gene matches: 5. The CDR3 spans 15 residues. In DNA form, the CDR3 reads TGCGCCAGCAGCCGTGGGACAGGGGATACCGGGGAGCTGTTTTTT. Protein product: CASSRGTGDTGELFF.

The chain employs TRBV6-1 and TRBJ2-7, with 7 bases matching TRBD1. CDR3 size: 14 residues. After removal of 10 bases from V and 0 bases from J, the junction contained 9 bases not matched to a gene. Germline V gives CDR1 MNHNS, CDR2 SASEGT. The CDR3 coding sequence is TGTGCCATAAGCGACAGGGCCCCCTCCTACGAGCAGTACTTC. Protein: CAISDRAPSYEQYF.

CDR3 residues: CASSASSGANVLTF. As DNA, the CDR3 is TGTGCCAGTAGTGCAAGCTCTGGGGCCAACGTCCTGACTTTC. V and J are TRBV19 and TRBJ2-6; unclear D gene. The CDR3 contains 14 residues. The germline gives CDR1 LNHDA, CDR2 SQIVND (reference sequence). Trimming stripped 5 bases from V and 0 bases from J, with 5 bases between.

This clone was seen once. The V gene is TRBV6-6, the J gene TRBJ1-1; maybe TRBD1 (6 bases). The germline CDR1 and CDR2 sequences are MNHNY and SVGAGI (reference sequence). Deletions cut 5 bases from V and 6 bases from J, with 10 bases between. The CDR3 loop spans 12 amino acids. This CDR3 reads CASSDPGAEAFF. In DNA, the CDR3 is TGTGCCAGCAGTGATCCAGGGGCTGAAGCTTTCTTT.

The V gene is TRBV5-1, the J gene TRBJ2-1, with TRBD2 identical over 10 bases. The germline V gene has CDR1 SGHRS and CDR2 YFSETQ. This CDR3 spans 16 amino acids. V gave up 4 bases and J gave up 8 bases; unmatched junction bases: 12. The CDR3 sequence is CASSRSGTSVGDEQFF. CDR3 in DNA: TGCGCCAGCAGCCGGAGCGGGACTAGCGTGGGGGATGAGCAGTTCTTC.

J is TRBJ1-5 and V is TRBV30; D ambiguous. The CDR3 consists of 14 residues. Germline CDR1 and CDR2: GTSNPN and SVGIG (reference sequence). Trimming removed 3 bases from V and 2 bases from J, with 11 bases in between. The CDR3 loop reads CAWSVDRGNQPQHF. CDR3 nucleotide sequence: TGTGCCTGGAGCGTGGATAGGGGCAATCAGCCCCAGCATTTT.